One T cell receptor beta chain is described in this entry. The antigen remains unidentified. This table comes from immunoSEQ multiplex PCR, and its TCRdb copy is limited to in-frame clones, with some not included. The data contain about 220,000 clones, roughly 90% of them singletons. The CDR3 sequence is 13 residues long. Germline V gene data show CDR1 as KGHSH and CDR2 as LQKENI. Trimming took 2 bases from V and 7 from J; bases not matched to a gene: 2. The data were obtained in a study of Ad26.COV2.S vaccination and SARS-CoV-2 variants. Study-level findings and limits: Analyses that measured TCR breadth and depth may have underestimated total T cell responses. People who got the vaccine or the placebo had similar non-spike TCR breadth.

Treatment specified: 15 to 20 received Ad26.COV2.S at low or high dose, single or two shots; a few received placebo; per-sample allocation not given. The investigators took samples on day 63 after the first vaccine or placebo injection. An Ad26 vector that expressed Wuhan-strain SARS-CoV-2 spike constituted the vaccine. The chain has TRBV18 and TRBJ1-1; the match to TRBD1 covers 9 bases. This specimen consisted of peripheral blood, obtained in a trial of Ad26.COV2.S vaccine versus placebo. The sequence was obtained from a person between 18 and 65 years old who received the Ad26.COV2.S COVID-19 vaccine or a placebo. The CDR3 loop reads CASSPGTGNEAFF. CDR3 nucleotides: TGTGCCAGCTCACCAGGGACAGGGAATGAAGCTTTCTTT.